The 19 T cell receptor beta chains in this list originate from one sample, sequenced in a study of T cell responses to AZD1222 COVID-19 vaccine. The method was immunoSEQ multiplex PCR; TCRdb's version includes in-frame clones alone and lacks a portion of them. The sample yields about 110,000 clones, about 91% seen once. This sample comprised peripheral blood, obtained 28 days after the second AZD1222 dose. These receptors were taken from an adult who received the AZD1222 COVID-19 vaccine.

The chain employs TRBV19 and TRBJ2-1; D might be TRBD2 (5 bases). This CDR3 has 13 amino acids. V was clipped by 6 bases and J by 7 bases, with 13 bases between them. CDR1 is LNHDA and CDR2 is SQIVND in the germline V gene (reference sequence). This CDR3 is CASSRGPGNEQFF. CDR3 DNA sequence: TGTGCCAGTAGCAGAGGACCGGGGAATGAGCAGTTCTTC.

This clone came up a few times. V usage is TRBV27 and J usage is TRBJ2-1; D might be TRBD1 or TRBD2, each matching 5 bases. Germline V CDR1 and CDR2: MNHEY, SMNVEV (reference sequence). The CDR3 spans 16 residues. V was shortened by 5 bases and J by 3 bases, with 17 bases between the two germline ends. CDR3 residues: CASSTRDGLFYNEQFF. In nucleotides, the CDR3 is TGTGCCAGCAGTACAAGGGACGGGCTATTCTACAATGAGCAGTTCTTC.

There are a few counts of this clone. The chain uses TRBV3-1 (or the pseudogene TRBV3-2) and TRBJ2-5; D uncertain. With 5 bases removed from V and 4 bases from J, the gap between germline ends came to 14 bases. Looked up from germline, CDR1 is LGHDT and CDR2 is YNNKEL (reference sequence). There are 14 residues in the CDR3. The CDR3 nucleotides are TGTGCCAGCAGCTCGCGACGGGCCCTAGAGACCCAGTACTTC. Translation: CASSSRRALETQYF.

This clone was counted once. The chain is built from TRBV6-1 and TRBJ1-1; tentatively, D is TRBD1 (5 bases). The CDR3 is made up of 17 amino acids. V was clipped by 0 bases and J by 7 bases, with 21 bases between them. The germline CDR1 and CDR2 sequences are MNHNS and SASEGT. The CDR3 reads CASSEAFTGPRQVEAFF. Here the CDR3 DNA reads TGTGCCAGCAGTGAAGCGTTTACAGGCCCTAGGCAAGTTGAAGCTTTCTTT.

The genes are TRBV7-6 and TRBJ2-3, with TRBD2 identical over 7 bases. The CDR3 consists of 15 residues. Looked up from germline, CDR1 is SGHVS and CDR2 is FNYEAQ. V shed 5 bases, J shed 0 bases, and the junction held 5 bases outside the gene matches. The CDR3 region is CASSGGGSSTDTQYF. Written as DNA, the CDR3 is TGTGCCAGCAGCGGGGGGGGATCTAGCACAGATACGCAGTATTTT.

Within the sample, this clone is large. Other DNA sequences of this sample code for an identical CDR3. The V gene is TRBV5-1, the J gene TRBJ2-7; weak D call: TRBD2 (6 bases). V was shortened by 0 bases and J by 3 bases, with 16 bases between the two germline ends. The germline V gene has CDR1 SGHRS and CDR2 YFSETQ. The CDR3 length is 16 residues. DNA for the CDR3: TGCGCCAGCAGCTTGGCCGGAGGGGTCGGGGTCTACGAGCAGTACTTC. This sequence encodes CASSLAGGVGVYEQYF.

The CDR3 coding sequence is TGTGCCAGCAGACAGGCCGGGACAGGGGGCTTAAGTGGCTACACCTTC. It encodes CASRQAGTGGLSGYTF. The chain is built from TRBV9 and TRBJ1-2; 12 bases agree with TRBD1. The V gene end was trimmed by 5 bases and the J gene end by 7 bases; junction bases not matched to a gene: 12. Germline V gene data show CDR1 as SGDLS and CDR2 as YYNGEE. The CDR3 totals 16 residues.

The J gene is TRBJ1-1, the V gene TRBV7-3; no definite D call. This CDR3 is built from 13 residues. V lost 2 bases and J lost 1, with 5 bases in between. CDR1 is SGHTA, CDR2 FQGTGA, per germline. The CDR3 DNA follows: TGTGCCAGCAGCTTAGGCAGGAACACTGAAGCTTTCTTT. Protein product: CASSLGRNTEAFF.

Regarding this clone: This CDR3 is also generated by other DNA sequences in the sample. The chain links TRBV25-1 to TRBJ2-7, with D hard to call. The CDR3 has 11 residues. Germline loops: CDR1 MGHDK, CDR2 SYGVNS. The V and J ends lost 4 bases and 3 bases respectively, with 4 bases between them. The CDR3 sequence is CASSVNYEQYF. CDR3 nucleotides: TGTGCCAGCAGTGTCAACTACGAGCAGTACTTC.

The V gene is TRBV7-9, the J gene TRBJ1-2; D gene uncertain. Trimming left V 0 bases short and J 7 bases short, with 6 bases between. This CDR3 contains 12 residues. Germline CDR1 and CDR2: SEHNR and FQNEAQ (reference sequence). CDR3 sequence (DNA): TGTGCCAGCAGCTTAGCGACATCTGGCTACACCTTC. It is translated as CASSLATSGYTF.

The chain carries TRBV6-5 and TRBJ2-7; 7 bases are shared with TRBD1. Trimming removed 6 bases from V and 2 bases from J; junction bases left unmatched: 10. CDR1 is MNHEY, CDR2 SVGAGI, per germline. The CDR3 has 15 residues. The CDR3 region is CASSPGQATTYEQYF. CDR3 bases: TGTGCCAGCAGCCCCGGACAGGCAACAACCTACGAGCAGTACTTC.

This sequence joins TRBV19 and TRBJ2-1; D is perhaps TRBD1 (7 bases). The CDR3 extends over 13 amino acids. Trimming removed 5 bases at V and 9 bases at J, with 14 bases between. Germline values: CDR1 LNHDA, CDR2 SQIVND (reference sequence). The CDR3: CASSPRGAAEQFF. DNA for the CDR3: TGTGCCAGTAGTCCCAGGGGGGCCGCTGAGCAGTTCTTC.

V usage is TRBV10-3 and J usage is TRBJ2-5; a possible D gene is TRBD1 (6 bases). Trimming shortened V by 10 bases and J by 2 bases, and 11 bases separated the two germline ends. This CDR3 has 12 residues. Per the germline V gene, CDR1 is ENHRY and CDR2 is SYGVKD. CDR3 amino acids: CATRTEQETQYF. In nucleotides, the CDR3 is TGTGCCACCCGGACAGAGCAAGAGACCCAGTACTTC.

This chain joins TRBV3-1 (or the pseudogene TRBV3-2) and TRBJ2-5, with unresolved D. Looked up from germline, CDR1 is LGHDT and CDR2 is YNNKEL (reference sequence). Trimming removed 1 base at V and 5 bases at J, with 8 bases between. The CDR3 is made up of 13 amino acids. The CDR3 region has the DNA TGTGCCAGCAGCCAAGTCGTGCGTGAGACCCAGTACTTC. The encoded protein is CASSQVVRETQYF.

The DNA for the CDR3 is TGTGCCAGCAGTTGGGCTGGGGCGGGTGAGCAGTTCTTC. It specifies CASSWAGAGEQFF. The rearrangement joins TRBV6-5 to TRBJ2-1, with D perhaps assigned TRBD1 or TRBD2 (5 bases each). With 4 bases removed from V and 9 bases from J, the gap between germline ends came to 13 bases. Germline V gene sequence: CDR1 MNHEY, CDR2 SVGAGI. The CDR3 is 13 residues long.

This chain connects TRBV10-3 to TRBJ2-7; perhaps TRBD2 as D (6 bases). The CDR3 contains 13 residues. Trimming removed 0 bases at V and 4 bases at J, with 7 bases between. In germline, CDR1 is ENHRY, CDR2 SYGVKD. CDR3 bases: TGTGCCATCAGTGAGTCCCGGGAGTACGAGCAGTACTTC. It encodes CAISESREYEQYF.

The chain links TRBV5-1 to TRBJ1-1; D may be TRBD1 (5 bases). The CDR3 consists of 15 residues. CDR1 and CDR2 from the germline V gene are SGHRS and YFSETQ. V shed 4 bases and J shed 1 base, with 14 bases lying between them. CDR3 sequence (DNA): TGCGCCAGCAGCCAGGGTGACAGACCGAACACTGAAGCTTTCTTT. It codes for CASSQGDRPNTEAFF.

This chain joins TRBV7-2 and TRBJ1-1, with D possibly matching TRBD1 (5 bases). The germline CDR1 and CDR2 sequences are SGHTA and FQGNSA. V lost 3 bases and J 4 bases, leaving 9 bases between the germline ends. The CDR3 covers 13 residues. The CDR3 here is CASSFAGITEAFF. The CDR3 region has the DNA TGTGCCAGCAGCTTTGCAGGGATCACTGAAGCTTTCTTT.

The CDR3 is CASSQDGGDTGELFF. CDR3 DNA: TGTGCCAGCAGCCAAGATGGGGGGGACACCGGGGAGCTGTTTTTT. The chain couples TRBV4-2 to TRBJ2-2; 7 nucleotides align to TRBD2. The V segment lost 0 bases and the J segment 3 bases; nucleotides outside the gene matches: 1. Germline V gene data show CDR1 as LGHNA and CDR2 as YNFKEQ. The CDR3 spans 15 residues.